The next 18 T cell receptor beta chains were all read from a single sample in a study of cytomegalovirus exposure and HLA in healthy donors. PCR used 60 Vbeta primers and 13 Jbeta primers. Here immunoSEQ multiplex PCR was the method, and the copy in TCRdb shows in-frame clones only, minus some. The sample contains about 150,000 clones, approximately 80% of which appear only once. Sample: PBMCs. The source is a woman aged 18-29 years in good health and CMV-seronegative.

The chain links TRBV7-9 to TRBJ1-1; TRBD1 might be the D (6 bases). V lost 6 bases, J lost 3 bases, and 11 bases lay in between. The CDR3 consists of 13 residues. The germline V gene encodes CDR1 SEHNR and CDR2 FQNEAQ (reference sequence). CDR3 DNA sequence: TGTGCCAGCAGGGTACAGGGATACACTGAAGCTTTCTTT. Its protein is CASRVQGYTEAFF.

The chain has TRBV18 and TRBJ2-1, with D tentatively TRBD1 (6 bases). Between the trimmed V and J ends, which lost 5 bases and 4 bases, there was a span of 12 bases. Germline V gene data show CDR1 as KGHSH and CDR2 as LQKENI. CDR3 length: 14 amino acids. This CDR3 is CASSSRTDYNEQFF. Written as DNA, the CDR3 is TGTGCCAGCTCATCCCGGACAGATTACAATGAGCAGTTCTTC.

The chain employs TRBV6-5 and TRBJ1-2; TRBD1 agrees at 7 bases. Germline CDR1 reads MNHEY; CDR2 reads SVGAGI. V gave up 5 bases and J gave up 5 bases; unmatched junction bases: 2. There are 12 residues in the CDR3. The CDR3, as DNA: TGTGCCAGCAGTCGACAGGGTTATGGCTACACCTTC. Amino acids: CASSRQGYGYTF.

This chain uses TRBV5-6 with TRBJ2-7; no definite D call. CDR3 length: 14 amino acids. V was clipped by 5 bases and J by 1 base, with 13 bases between them. CDR1 and CDR2 (germline): SGHDT, YYEEEE. CDR3 region: CASRTRGRSYEQYF. The CDR3, as DNA: TGTGCCAGCAGAACCCGCGGCCGGTCCTACGAGCAGTACTTC.

V usage is TRBV7-2 and J usage is TRBJ1-3; no definite D call. The germline gives CDR1 SGHTA, CDR2 FQGNSA. Trimming removed 5 bases from V and 10 bases from J, with 12 bases in between. The CDR3 spans 12 residues. CDR3 residues: CASSLGVGTIYF. The CDR3 nucleotides are TGTGCCAGCAGCCTCGGGGTCGGTACCATATATTTT. Complete variable domain (other parts from reference TRBV7-2 and TRBJ1-3): GAGVSQSPSNKVTEKGKDVELRCDPISGHTALYWYRQSLGQGLEFLIYFQGNSAPDKSGLPSDRFSAERTGGSVSTLTIQRTQQEDSAVYLCASSLGVGTIYFGEGSWLTVV.

The J gene is TRBJ1-1, the V gene TRBV6-1; a weak D match, TRBD1 (6 bases). Trimming took 0 bases from V and 5 from J, leaving 10 bases between them. Looked up from germline, CDR1 is MNHNS and CDR2 is SASEGT. CDR3 length equals 14 residues. CDR3 coding DNA: TGTGCCAGCAGTGAAGCAGGGGGAAGGACTGAAGCTTTCTTT. This gives the protein CASSEAGGRTEAFF.

The CDR3 DNA reads as TGTGCCAGCAGTTTAGGGACAGGGGTGGCTTTCTTT. Translation gives CASSLGTGVAFF. The chain recombines TRBV28 with TRBJ1-1, with 10 bases fitting TRBD1. This CDR3 is built from 12 residues. V gave up 2 bases and J gave up 11 bases; unmatched junction bases: 2. Germline values: CDR1 MDHEN, CDR2 SYDVKM.

The rearrangement links TRBV11-3 to TRBJ1-4; TRBD1 matches at 8 bases. V shed 5 bases and J 0 bases; nucleotides not matched to a gene: 5. There are 16 residues in the CDR3. Germline V lookup: CDR1 SGHNT, CDR2 YENEEA. The CDR3 region has the DNA TGTGCCAGCAGCAAAGGACAGGGATCAACTAATGAAAAACTGTTTTTT. Translated: CASSKGQGSTNEKLFF.

This clone was counted a single time. The identical CDR3 is also encoded by other nucleotide sequences in the sample. The chain uses TRBV20-1 and TRBJ2-5, with no clear D. Germline CDR1 and CDR2: DFQATT and SNEGSKA (reference sequence). The V end was cut by 6 bases, the J end by 2 bases, with 4 bases between. CDR3 length: 10 amino acids. The CDR3 sequence: CSALQETQYF. CDR3 nucleotide sequence: TGCAGTGCCTTACAAGAGACCCAGTACTTC.

The J gene is TRBJ1-1, the V gene TRBV21-1. TRBV21-1 represents a pseudogene. The CDR3 sequence is 16 residues long. The CDR3 sequence: CASRPKESGAYTEAFF. The DNA of the CDR3 is TGTGCCAGCAGGCCCAAGGAATCTGGAGCATACACTGAAGCTTTCTTT.

This chain links TRBV19 with TRBJ1-2; D is unresolved. Germline CDR1 LNHDA, CDR2 SQIVND (reference sequence). Trimming left V 5 bases short and J 8 bases short, with 18 bases between. CDR3 size: 14 residues. The CDR3 sequence: CASSPSAASRGYTF. The CDR3 DNA reads TGTGCCAGTAGTCCCTCGGCGGCCTCGAGAGGCTACACCTTC.

The gene calls are TRBV4-1 and TRBJ1-2, with 8 bases fitting TRBD1. There are 15 residues in the CDR3. Germline loops: CDR1 MGHRA, CDR2 YSYEKL. Losses at the gene ends were 3 bases for V and 4 bases for J; bases not matched to a gene: 7. The CDR3 DNA is TGCGCCAGCAGCCAGGGTACAGGGGGAGGCTATGGCTACACCTTC. It specifies CASSQGTGGGYGYTF.

This rearrangement joins TRBV10-2 to TRBJ1-1; D unresolved. V was shortened by 3 bases and J by 1 base, with 9 bases between the two germline ends. The CDR3 extends over 14 amino acids. In germline, CDR1 is WSHSY, CDR2 SAAADI. The CDR3 region is CASSEWSRNTEAFF. In nucleotides, the CDR3 is TGCGCCAGCAGTGAATGGTCGAGGAACACTGAAGCTTTCTTT.

The gene calls are TRBV9 and TRBJ1-2; a weak D match, TRBD1 (5 bases). Germline lookup yields CDR1 SGDLS and CDR2 YYNGEE. Trimming removed 3 bases from V and 0 bases from J, with 12 bases in between. This CDR3 spans 15 amino acids. As DNA, the CDR3 is TGTGCCAGCAGCGCCGGGGGGAGGGCTAACTATGGCTACACCTTC. This codes for CASSAGGRANYGYTF.

In its sample, this clone was seen a few times. This chain uses TRBV12-5 with TRBJ2-3; 9 bases are a match to TRBD2. CDR1 LGHNT and CDR2 FRNRAP come from the germline V gene. The CDR3 contains 16 residues. V shed 1 base, J shed 5 bases, and the junction held 7 bases outside the gene matches. Here the CDR3 DNA reads TGTGCTAGTGGTTTGGGGCTAGCGGGGCCTATAGATACGCAGTATTTT. Its translation: CASGLGLAGPIDTQYF.

The chain recombines TRBV4-1 with TRBJ2-6, with TRBD1 matching 11 bases. The CDR3 has 20 residues. Germline lookup yields CDR1 MGHRA and CDR2 YSYEKL. The V gene end was trimmed by 3 bases and the J gene end by 0 bases; junction bases not matched to a gene: 10. The CDR3 nucleotides read TGCGCCAGCAGCCAGGATAAACCCGGACAGGGGGCCTCTGGGGCCAACGTCCTGACTTTC. Translating it yields CASSQDKPGQGASGANVLTF.

This chain links TRBV6-4 with TRBJ2-2, with a possible D match to TRBD1 (6 bases). The CDR3 spans 16 residues. The germline V gene encodes CDR1 MRHNA and CDR2 SNTAGT. Trimming took off 3 bases at V and 6 bases at J, with 17 bases between the two ends. The CDR3 here is CASSEQGRHVPGELFF. In nucleotides, the CDR3 is TGTGCCAGCAGTGAACAGGGTCGACACGTTCCCGGGGAGCTGTTTTTT.

The chain uses TRBV30 and TRBJ1-6; D not certain. Germline loops: CDR1 GTSNPN, CDR2 SVGIG (reference sequence). The germline V and J ends were trimmed by 4 bases and 10 bases, with 14 bases remaining between them. This CDR3 contains 13 residues. In DNA, the CDR3 is TGTGCCTGGACCTCCCCAGTAAACTCACCCCTCCACTTT. Residues: CAWTSPVNSPLHF.